Given below is one T cell receptor (beta chain) in context. This entry comes from a study of control samples from healthy donors and cancer patients. Trimming cost V 6 bases and J 1 base; bases outside gene matches: 5. Germline CDR1 and CDR2: WSHSY and SAAADI. There are 14 residues in the CDR3. Method: immunoSEQ multiplex PCR; TCRdb's copy keeps in-frame clones and lacks some. The sample includes some 130,000 clones, more than 70% seen only once; the top ten take about 3.2%. The specimen sequenced was blood. The chain combines TRBV10-2 with TRBJ1-1; 7 bases line up with TRBD1. This clonotype originated in a man in his forties in good health. Here the CDR3 DNA reads TGCGCCAGCAGGCAACAGGGGAGGAACACTGAAGCTTTCTTT. Translated, it gives CASRQQGRNTEAFF.